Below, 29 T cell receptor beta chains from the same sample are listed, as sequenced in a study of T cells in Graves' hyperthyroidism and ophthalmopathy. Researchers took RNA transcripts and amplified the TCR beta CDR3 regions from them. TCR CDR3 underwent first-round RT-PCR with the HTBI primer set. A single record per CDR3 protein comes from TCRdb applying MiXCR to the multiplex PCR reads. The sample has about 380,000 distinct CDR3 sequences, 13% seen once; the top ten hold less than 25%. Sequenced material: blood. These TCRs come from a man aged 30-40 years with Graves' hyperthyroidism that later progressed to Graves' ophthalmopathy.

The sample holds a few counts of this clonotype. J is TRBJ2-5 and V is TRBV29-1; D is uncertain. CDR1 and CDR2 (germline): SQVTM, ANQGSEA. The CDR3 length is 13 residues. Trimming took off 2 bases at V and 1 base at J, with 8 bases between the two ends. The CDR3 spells CSVERQAQETQYF. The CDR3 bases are TGCAGCGTTGAACGTCAGGCCCAAGAGACCCAGTACTTC. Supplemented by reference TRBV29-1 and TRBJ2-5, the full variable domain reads SAVISQKPSRDICQRGTSLTIQCQVDSQVTMMFWYRQQPGQSLTLIATANQGSEATYESGFVIDKFPISRPNLTFSTLTVSNMSPEDSSIYLCSVERQAQETQYFGPGTRLLVL.

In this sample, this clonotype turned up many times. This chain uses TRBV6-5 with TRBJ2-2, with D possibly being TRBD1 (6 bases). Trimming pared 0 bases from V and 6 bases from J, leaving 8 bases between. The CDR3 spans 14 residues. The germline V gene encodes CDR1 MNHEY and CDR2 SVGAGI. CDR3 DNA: TGTGCCAGCAGTTACTCACCAGGGGCCGGGGAGCTGTTTTTT. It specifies CASSYSPGAGELFF.

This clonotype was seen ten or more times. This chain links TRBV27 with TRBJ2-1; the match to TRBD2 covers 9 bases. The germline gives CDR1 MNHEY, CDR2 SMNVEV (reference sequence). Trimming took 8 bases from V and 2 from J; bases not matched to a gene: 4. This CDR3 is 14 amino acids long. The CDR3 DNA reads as TGTGCCAGCCAGCGGGGGGAACCCTACAATGAGCAGTTCTTC. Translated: CASQRGEPYNEQFF.

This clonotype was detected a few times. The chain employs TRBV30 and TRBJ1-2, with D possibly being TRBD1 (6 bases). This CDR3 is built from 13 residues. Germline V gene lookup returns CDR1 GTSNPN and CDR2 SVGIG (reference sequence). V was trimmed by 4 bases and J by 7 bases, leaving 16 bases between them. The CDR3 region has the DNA TGTGCCTGGAACGGACAGCTCGTTGGTGGCTACACCTTC. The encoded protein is CAWNGQLVGGYTF.

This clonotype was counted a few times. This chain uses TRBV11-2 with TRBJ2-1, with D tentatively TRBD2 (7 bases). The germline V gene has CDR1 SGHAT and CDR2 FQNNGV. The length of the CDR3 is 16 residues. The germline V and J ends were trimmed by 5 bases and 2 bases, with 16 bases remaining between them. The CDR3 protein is CASSPGGGGAYNEQFF. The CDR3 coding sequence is TGTGCCAGCAGCCCGGGGGGCGGGGGCGCCTACAATGAGCAGTTCTTC. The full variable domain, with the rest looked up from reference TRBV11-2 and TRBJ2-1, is EAGVAQSPRYKIIEKRQSVAFWCNPISGHATLYWYQQILGQGPKLLIQFQNNGVVDDSQLPKDRFSAERLKGVDSTLKIQPAKLEDSAVYLCASSPGGGGAYNEQFFGPGTRLTVL.

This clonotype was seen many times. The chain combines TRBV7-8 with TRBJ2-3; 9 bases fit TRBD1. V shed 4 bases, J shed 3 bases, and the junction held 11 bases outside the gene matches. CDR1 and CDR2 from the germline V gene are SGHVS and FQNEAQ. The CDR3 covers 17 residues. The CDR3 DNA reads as TGTGCCAGCAGCTCCCAAGGGACAGGGTGGGGGACAGATACGCAGTATTTT. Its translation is CASSSQGTGWGTDTQYF. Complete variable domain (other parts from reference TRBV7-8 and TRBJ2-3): GAGVSQSPRYKVAKRGQDVALRCDPISGHVSLFWYQQALGQGPEFLTYFQNEAQLDKSGLPSDRFFAERPEGSVSTLKIQRTQQEDSAVYLCASSSQGTGWGTDTQYFGPGTRLTVL.

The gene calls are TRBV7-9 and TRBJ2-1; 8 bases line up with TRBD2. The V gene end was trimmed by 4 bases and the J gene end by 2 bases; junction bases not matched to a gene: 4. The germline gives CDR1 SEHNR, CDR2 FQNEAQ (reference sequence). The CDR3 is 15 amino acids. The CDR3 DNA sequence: TGTGCCAGCAGCTCTACTAGCGGCCCCTACAATGAGCAGTTCTTC. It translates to CASSSTSGPYNEQFF.

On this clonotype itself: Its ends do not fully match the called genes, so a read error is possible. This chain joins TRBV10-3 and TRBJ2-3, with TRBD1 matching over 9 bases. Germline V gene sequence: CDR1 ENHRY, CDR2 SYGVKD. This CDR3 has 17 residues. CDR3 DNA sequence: TGTGCCGTCAGTGGGTCACCTGGGACAGGGAACACAGATACGCAGTATTTT. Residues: CAVSGSPGTGNTDTQYF.

This chain's CDR3 is CASSPFGGTGELFF. CDR3 bases: TGTGCCAGTAGTCCTTTTGGGGGCACCGGGGAGCTGTTTTTT. The chain employs TRBV19 and TRBJ2-2; the D gene could be TRBD1 or TRBD2 (5 bases each). Germline CDR1 LNHDA, CDR2 SQIVND (reference sequence). The CDR3 contains 14 residues. V gave up 5 bases and J gave up 4 bases, with 11 bases separating them.

CDR3 sequence: CASSPWAGGAYEQYF. The CDR3, as DNA: TGTGCCAGCAGCCCATGGGCGGGGGGCGCGTACGAGCAGTACTTC. V usage is TRBV25-1 and J usage is TRBJ2-7, with 8 bases lining up with TRBD2. In germline, CDR1 is MGHDK, CDR2 SYGVNS. V shed 6 bases and J 4 bases; nucleotides not matched to a gene: 11. The CDR3 has 15 amino acids.

The CDR3 coding sequence is TGTGCCAGCAGCTTAGGGGGGCTTGCAACTAATGAAAAACTGTTTTTT. Protein product: CASSLGGLATNEKLFF. This chain joins TRBV7-8 and TRBJ1-4; maybe TRBD1 (6 bases). CDR3 length equals 16 residues. CDR1 and CDR2 from the germline V gene are SGHVS and FQNEAQ. Trimming shortened V by 1 base and J by 0 bases, and 9 bases separated the two germline ends.

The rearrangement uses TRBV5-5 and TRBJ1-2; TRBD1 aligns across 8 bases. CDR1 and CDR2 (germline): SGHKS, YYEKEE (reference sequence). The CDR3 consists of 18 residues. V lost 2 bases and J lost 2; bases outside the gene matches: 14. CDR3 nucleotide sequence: TGTGCCAGCAGCTTACCAACTTCGGGACAGGCTCCAAACTATGGCTACACCTTC. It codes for CASSLPTSGQAPNYGYTF.

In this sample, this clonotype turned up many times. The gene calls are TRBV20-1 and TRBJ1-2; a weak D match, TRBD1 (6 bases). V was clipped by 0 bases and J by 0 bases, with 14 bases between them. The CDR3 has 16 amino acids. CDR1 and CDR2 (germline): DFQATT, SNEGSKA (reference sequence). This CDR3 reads CSARDLGQSANYGYTF. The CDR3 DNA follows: TGCAGTGCTAGAGATCTAGGACAGTCAGCTAACTATGGCTACACCTTC.

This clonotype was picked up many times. CDR3 DNA sequence: TGTGCCAGCAGCCCGCAGGGGGCTCAGACAGGAAACACCATATATTTT. Protein: CASSPQGAQTGNTIYF. V is TRBV11-3 and J is TRBJ1-3; 8 bases align to TRBD1. V lost 5 bases and J lost 4; bases outside the gene matches: 10. Germline CDR1 and CDR2: SGHNT and YENEEA. The CDR3 is 16 residues long.

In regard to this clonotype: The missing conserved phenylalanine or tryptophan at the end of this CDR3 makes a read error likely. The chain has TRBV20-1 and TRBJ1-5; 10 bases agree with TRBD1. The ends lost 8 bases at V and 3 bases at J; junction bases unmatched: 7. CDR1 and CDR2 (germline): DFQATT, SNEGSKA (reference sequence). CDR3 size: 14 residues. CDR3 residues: CSPGTGEFNQPQHL. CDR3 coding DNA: TGCAGTCCCGGGACAGGGGAATTCAATCAGCCCCAGCATCTT.

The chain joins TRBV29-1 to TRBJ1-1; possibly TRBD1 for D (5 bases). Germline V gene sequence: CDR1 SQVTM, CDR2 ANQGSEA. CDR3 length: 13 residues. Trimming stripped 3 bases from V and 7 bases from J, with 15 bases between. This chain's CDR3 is CSVENQGNDEAFF. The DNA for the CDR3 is TGCAGCGTTGAGAATCAGGGAAACGATGAAGCTTTCTTT.

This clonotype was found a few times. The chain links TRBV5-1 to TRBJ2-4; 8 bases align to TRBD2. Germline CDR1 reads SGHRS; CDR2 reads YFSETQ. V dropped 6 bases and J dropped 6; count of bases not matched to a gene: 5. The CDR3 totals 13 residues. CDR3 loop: CASTGGATNIQYF. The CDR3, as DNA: TGCGCCAGCACGGGAGGGGCAACAAACATTCAGTACTTC.

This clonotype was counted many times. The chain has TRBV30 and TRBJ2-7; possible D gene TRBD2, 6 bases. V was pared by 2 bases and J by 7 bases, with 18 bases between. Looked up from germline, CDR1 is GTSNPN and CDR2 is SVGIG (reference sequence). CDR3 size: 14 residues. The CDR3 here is CAWSPGTQLGEQYF. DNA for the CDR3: TGTGCCTGGAGTCCGGGGACTCAGCTAGGGGAGCAGTACTTC.

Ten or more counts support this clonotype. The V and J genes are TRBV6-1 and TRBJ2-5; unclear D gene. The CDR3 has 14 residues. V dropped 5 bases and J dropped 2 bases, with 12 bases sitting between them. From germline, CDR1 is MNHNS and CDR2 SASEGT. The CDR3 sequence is CASSTSAEQETQYF. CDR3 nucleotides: TGTGCCAGCAGTACATCGGCAGAACAAGAGACCCAGTACTTC.

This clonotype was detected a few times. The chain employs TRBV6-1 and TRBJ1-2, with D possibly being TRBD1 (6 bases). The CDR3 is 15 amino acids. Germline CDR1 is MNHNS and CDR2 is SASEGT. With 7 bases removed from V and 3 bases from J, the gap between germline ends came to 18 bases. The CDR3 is CASTKNRVGDYGYTF. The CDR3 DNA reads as TGTGCCAGCACTAAAAACAGGGTTGGGGACTATGGCTACACCTTC.

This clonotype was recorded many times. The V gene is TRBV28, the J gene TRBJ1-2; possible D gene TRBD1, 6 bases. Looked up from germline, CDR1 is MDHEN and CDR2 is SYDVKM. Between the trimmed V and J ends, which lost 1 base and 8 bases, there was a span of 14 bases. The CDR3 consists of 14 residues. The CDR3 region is CASSLYRRGGGYTF. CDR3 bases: TGTGCCAGCAGTTTATACCGTCGGGGGGGCGGCTACACCTTC.

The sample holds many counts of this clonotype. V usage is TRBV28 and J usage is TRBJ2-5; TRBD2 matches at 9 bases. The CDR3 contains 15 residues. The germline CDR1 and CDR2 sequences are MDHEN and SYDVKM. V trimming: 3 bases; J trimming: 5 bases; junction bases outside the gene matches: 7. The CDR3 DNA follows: TGTGCCAGCAGTTTGGGGTTAGCGGGGGTGGAGACCCAGTACTTC. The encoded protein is CASSLGLAGVETQYF.

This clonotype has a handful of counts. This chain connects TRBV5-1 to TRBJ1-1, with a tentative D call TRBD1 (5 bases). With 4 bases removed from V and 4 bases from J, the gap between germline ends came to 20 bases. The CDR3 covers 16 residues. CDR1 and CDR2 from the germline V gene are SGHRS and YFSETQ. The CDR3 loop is CASSQRQSDVGTEAFF. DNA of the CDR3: TGCGCCAGCAGCCAGAGACAGTCCGATGTTGGCACTGAAGCTTTCTTT.

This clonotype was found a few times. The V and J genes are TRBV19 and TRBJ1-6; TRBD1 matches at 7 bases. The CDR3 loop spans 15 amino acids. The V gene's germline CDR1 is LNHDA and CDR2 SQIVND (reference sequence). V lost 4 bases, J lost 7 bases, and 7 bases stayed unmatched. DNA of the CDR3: TGTGCCAGTAGTACCTTGACAGGGATAAATTCACCCCTCCACTTT. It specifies CASSTLTGINSPLHF.

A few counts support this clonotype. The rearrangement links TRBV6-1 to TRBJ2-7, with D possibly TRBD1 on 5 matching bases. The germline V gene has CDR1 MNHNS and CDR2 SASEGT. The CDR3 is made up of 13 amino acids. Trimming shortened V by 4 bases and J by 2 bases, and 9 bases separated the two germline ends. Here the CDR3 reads CASSVQGTYEQYF. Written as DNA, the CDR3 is TGTGCCAGCAGTGTTCAGGGTACCTACGAGCAGTACTTC.

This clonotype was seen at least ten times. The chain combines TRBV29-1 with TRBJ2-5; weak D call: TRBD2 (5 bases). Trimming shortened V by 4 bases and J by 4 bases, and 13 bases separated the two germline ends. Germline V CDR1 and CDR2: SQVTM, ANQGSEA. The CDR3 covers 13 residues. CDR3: CSVGWTEGETQYF. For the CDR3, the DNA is TGCAGCGTTGGATGGACCGAGGGAGAGACCCAGTACTTC.

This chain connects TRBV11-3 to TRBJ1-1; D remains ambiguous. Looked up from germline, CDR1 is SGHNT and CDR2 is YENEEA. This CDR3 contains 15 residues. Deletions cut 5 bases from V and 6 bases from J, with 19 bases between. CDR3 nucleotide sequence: TGTGCCAGCAGCCAAGCTGGGCGGAGCGTAGCTGAAGCTTTCTTT. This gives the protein CASSQAGRSVAEAFF.

The CDR3 sequence is CASSQAWQSPGKLFF. As DNA, the CDR3 is TGTGCCAGCAGCCAAGCTTGGCAGTCGCCGGGGAAACTGTTTTTT. This chain joins TRBV3-1 and TRBJ1-4; D is undetermined. Germline V lookup: CDR1 LGHDT, CDR2 YNNKEL (reference sequence). V lost 1 base to trimming and J lost 11 bases, with 17 bases between them. The CDR3 extends over 15 amino acids.

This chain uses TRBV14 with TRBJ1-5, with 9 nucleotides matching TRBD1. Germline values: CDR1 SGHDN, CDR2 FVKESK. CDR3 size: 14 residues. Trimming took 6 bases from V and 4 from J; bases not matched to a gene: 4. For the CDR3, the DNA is TGTGCCAGCAGTCGGACAGGGGCGAATCAGCCCCAGCATTTT. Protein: CASSRTGANQPQHF. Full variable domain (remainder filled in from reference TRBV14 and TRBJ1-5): EAGVTQFPSHSVIEKGQTVTLRCDPISGHDNLYWYRRVMGKEIKFLLHFVKESKQDESGMPNNRFLAERTGGTYSTLKVQPAELEDSGVYFCASSRTGANQPQHFGDGTRLSIL.